These 20 T cell receptor beta chains originate from one sample sequenced in a study of pediatric ulcerative colitis. The table came from immunoSEQ multiplex PCR; TCRdb's copy has only in-frame clones and leaves some out. The data hold approximately 40,000 clones, with roughly 70% observed a single time. During colonoscopy, one to two rectal pinch biopsies were collected. The sample comprised gut tissue. Every receptor here comes from a boy younger than 18 with severe ulcerative colitis.

The count of this clone is one. V gene TRBV11-1 combines with J gene TRBJ2-1; D possibly corresponds to TRBD2 (5 bases). The CDR3 runs 14 residues. Deletions cut 3 bases from V and 7 bases from J, with 13 bases between. Germline CDR1 and CDR2: SGHAT and FQDESV (reference sequence). The CDR3 DNA reads as TGTGCCAGCAGCTTTCACGGGGTGTCGAATGAGCAGTTCTTC. This sequence encodes CASSFHGVSNEQFF.

The chain employs TRBV6-5 and TRBJ1-5, with D uncertain. CDR1 and CDR2 (germline): MNHEY, SVGAGI. CDR3 length: 15 residues. The V and J ends lost 5 bases and 1 base respectively, with 12 bases between them. CDR3 nucleotides: TGTGCCAGCAGTCCAAACCCACAAAGCAATCAGCCCCAGCATTTT. As protein: CASSPNPQSNQPQHF.

This chain links TRBV2 with TRBJ1-1; no reliable D call. The CDR3 runs 14 residues. V dropped 6 bases and J dropped 0 bases, with 11 bases sitting between them. Germline V gives CDR1 SNHLY, CDR2 FYNNEI. DNA of the CDR3: TGTGCCAGCAGAGTAGAAGGGATGAACACTGAAGCTTTCTTT. This translates into CASRVEGMNTEAFF.

V usage is TRBV6-5 and J usage is TRBJ1-6; D perhaps matches TRBD1 (6 bases). The CDR3 has 13 residues. Between the trimmed V and J ends, which lost 11 bases and 6 bases, there was a span of 14 bases. Germline CDR1 MNHEY, CDR2 SVGAGI. The CDR3 spells CAGGAAPNSPLHF. The CDR3 DNA sequence: TGTGCCGGGGGGGCCGCCCCTAATTCACCCCTCCACTTT.

The CDR3 sequence is CASSYSGRRVDTQYF. CDR3 coding DNA: TGTGCCAGCAGTTACTCGGGCAGAAGAGTGGATACGCAGTATTTT. The V call is TRBV6-5, the J call TRBJ2-3; D is unclear. CDR1 is MNHEY and CDR2 is SVGAGI in the germline V gene. V dropped 0 bases and J dropped 6 bases, with 13 bases sitting between them. The CDR3 runs 15 residues.

A few counts support this clone. The J gene is TRBJ1-5, the V gene TRBV28; D possibly corresponds to TRBD1 (5 bases). CDR1 is MDHEN and CDR2 is SYDVKM in the germline V gene. V gave up 3 bases and J gave up 0 bases, with 9 bases separating them. This CDR3 comprises 15 residues. This chain's CDR3 is CASSLAGNSNQPQHF. As DNA, the CDR3 is TGTGCCAGCAGTTTGGCAGGGAATAGCAATCAGCCCCAGCATTTT.

This chain links TRBV7-9 with TRBJ2-1; 7 nucleotides align to TRBD1. V lost 3 bases, J lost 5 bases, and 7 bases stayed unmatched. This CDR3 contains 15 residues. CDR1 and CDR2 from the germline V gene are SEHNR and FQNEAQ (reference sequence). Here the CDR3 reads CASSFGQENNNEQFF. The CDR3 DNA reads TGTGCCAGCAGCTTTGGACAGGAGAATAACAATGAGCAGTTCTTC. The entire variable domain, with the rest obtained from reference TRBV7-9 and TRBJ2-1, is as follows: DTGVSQNPRHKITKRGQNVTFRCDPISEHNRLYWYRQTLGQGPEFLTYFQNEAQLEKSRLLSDRFSAERPKGSFSTLEIQRTEQGDSAMYLCASSFGQENNNEQFFGPGTRLTVL.

The chain combines TRBV5-1 with TRBJ2-7; the D is unclear. CDR3 size: 13 residues. Germline CDR1 reads SGHRS; CDR2 reads YFSETQ. V dropped 2 bases and J dropped 3 bases, with 9 bases sitting between them. The CDR3 nucleotides are TGCGCCAGCAGCTTTGAGGTTTACTACGAGCAGTACTTC. Protein: CASSFEVYYEQYF.

This rearrangement joins TRBV25-1 to TRBJ1-2; D uncertain. The CDR3 covers 14 residues. Germline V gives CDR1 MGHDK, CDR2 SYGVNS. The V end was cut by 1 base, the J end by 8 bases, with 14 bases between. The CDR3 reads CASSESKGIGGYTF. The CDR3 DNA sequence: TGTGCCAGCAGTGAATCTAAGGGAATCGGGGGCTACACCTTC.

V usage is TRBV28 and J usage is TRBJ2-5; D unresolved. CDR3 size: 15 residues. V dropped 2 bases and J dropped 2 bases, with 12 bases sitting between them. CDR1 MDHEN and CDR2 SYDVKM come from the germline V gene. DNA for the CDR3: TGTGCCAGCAGTTTAGCCGGGTATATGCAAGAGACCCAGTACTTC. Amino acid sequence: CASSLAGYMQETQYF.

This rearrangement joins TRBV5-1 to TRBJ1-2; D is possibly TRBD1 (6 bases). The CDR3 loop spans 16 amino acids. Trimming took 0 bases from V and 2 from J, leaving 14 bases between them. Germline V gives CDR1 SGHRS, CDR2 YFSETQ. The CDR3 DNA reads TGCGCCAGCAGCTTGGACGGATCGACAGGAAACTATGGCTACACCTTC. Encoded protein: CASSLDGSTGNYGYTF.

In its sample, this clone was seen once. The V call is TRBV5-1, the J call TRBJ1-1; no clear D. V lost 4 bases to trimming and J lost 5 bases, with 15 bases between them. There are 14 residues in the CDR3. CDR1 is SGHRS, CDR2 YFSETQ, per germline. The CDR3 spells CASSAASVLTEAFF. CDR3 DNA: TGCGCCAGCAGCGCCGCATCGGTGTTGACTGAAGCTTTCTTT. The variable domain in full, with the rest retrieved from reference TRBV5-1 and TRBJ1-1, is KAGVTQTPRYLIKTRGQQVTLSCSPISGHRSVSWYQQTPGQGLQFLFEYFSETQRNKGNFPGRFSGRQFSNSRSEMNVSTLELGDSALYLCASSAASVLTEAFFGQGTRLTVV.

The chain recombines TRBV5-1 with TRBJ1-1; D call uncertain. Germline V gene data show CDR1 as SGHRS and CDR2 as YFSETQ. Trimming cost V 1 base and J 4 bases, with 8 bases left between them. The CDR3 loop spans 13 amino acids. The CDR3 loop reads CASSLYTTTEAFF. The CDR3 DNA reads TGCGCCAGCAGCTTGTACACAACCACTGAAGCTTTCTTT. The whole variable domain, filled in from reference TRBV5-1 and TRBJ1-1, reads KAGVTQTPRYLIKTRGQQVTLSCSPISGHRSVSWYQQTPGQGLQFLFEYFSETQRNKGNFPGRFSGRQFSNSRSEMNVSTLELGDSALYLCASSLYTTTEAFFGQGTRLTVV.

This clone was recorded only once. This sequence joins TRBV15 and TRBJ2-2, with 8 nucleotides matching TRBD1. V shed 6 bases, J shed 8 bases, and the junction held 5 bases outside the gene matches. The CDR3 totals 13 residues. CDR1 is LNHNV and CDR2 is YYDKDF in the germline V gene (reference sequence). The CDR3 nucleotides read TGTGCCACCAGACAGGGGGTTAGTGGGGAGCTGTTTTTT. Translation: CATRQGVSGELFF. The variable domain in full, completed from reference TRBV15 and TRBJ2-2, reads DAMVIQNPRYQVTQFGKPVTLSCSQTLNHNVMYWYQQKSSQAPKLLFHYYDKDFNNEADTPDNFQSRRPNTSFCFLDIRSPGLGDTAMYLCATRQGVSGELFFGEGSRLTVL.

This clone was picked up a small number of times. The rearrangement joins TRBV6-1 to TRBJ1-1, with TRBD1 identical over 10 bases. The CDR3 spans 13 residues. The V gene's germline CDR1 is MNHNS and CDR2 SASEGT. The V gene end was trimmed by 4 bases and the J gene end by 5 bases; junction bases not matched to a gene: 1. CDR3 amino acids: CASSGTGGTEAFF. The CDR3 DNA reads as TGTGCCAGCAGTGGGACAGGGGGGACTGAAGCTTTCTTT.

As concerns this clone: One end of the junction fails to match germline, which may point to a read error. The chain links TRBV7-7 to TRBJ2-5; D perhaps matches TRBD1 (5 bases). CDR1 is SSHAT and CDR2 is FNYEAQ in the germline V gene (reference sequence). The CDR3 totals 14 residues. CDR3 sequence (DNA): TGTGCTAGCAGCTCGGATCGACAGTCCGGGACCCAGTACTTC. Its protein product is CASSSDRQSGTQYF.

The chain joins TRBV6-5 to TRBJ1-6; 8 bases fit TRBD1. Per the germline V gene, CDR1 is MNHEY and CDR2 is SVGAGI. V dropped 0 bases and J dropped 7; count of bases not matched to a gene: 2. The CDR3 loop spans 15 amino acids. CDR3 protein: CASSYSGQGNSPLHF. CDR3 bases: TGTGCCAGCAGTTACTCTGGACAGGGAAATTCACCCCTCCACTTT.

The CDR3 reads CASSQGFGDTQYF. The CDR3 DNA reads as TGTGCCAGCAGCCAAGGTTTTGGAGATACGCAGTATTTT. This chain connects TRBV14 to TRBJ2-3; unclear D gene. The V end was cut by 1 base, the J end by 5 bases, with 7 bases between. CDR3 length: 13 residues. Germline CDR1 SGHDN, CDR2 FVKESK.

The CDR3 spells CASSSIGQVEEAFF. DNA of the CDR3: TGCGCCAGCAGCTCGATCGGACAGGTTGAAGAAGCTTTCTTT. V usage is TRBV5-1 and J usage is TRBJ1-1; 7 bases are a match to TRBD1. Trimming removed 3 bases from V and 8 bases from J; junction bases left unmatched: 10. The germline V gene has CDR1 SGHRS and CDR2 YFSETQ. The CDR3 has 14 residues. Together with reference TRBV5-1 and TRBJ1-1, the CDR3 gives the full variable domain: KAGVTQTPRYLIKTRGQQVTLSCSPISGHRSVSWYQQTPGQGLQFLFEYFSETQRNKGNFPGRFSGRQFSNSRSEMNVSTLELGDSALYLCASSSIGQVEEAFFGQGTRLTVV.

The rearrangement joins TRBV19 to TRBJ2-7, with 7 nucleotides matching TRBD1. Germline V CDR1 and CDR2: LNHDA, SQIVND (reference sequence). CDR3 length equals 14 residues. V lost 6 bases and J lost 0; bases outside the gene matches: 5. CDR3 sequence: CASSMTGFSYEQYF. Written as DNA, the CDR3 is TGTGCCAGTAGCATGACAGGGTTCTCCTACGAGCAGTACTTC.